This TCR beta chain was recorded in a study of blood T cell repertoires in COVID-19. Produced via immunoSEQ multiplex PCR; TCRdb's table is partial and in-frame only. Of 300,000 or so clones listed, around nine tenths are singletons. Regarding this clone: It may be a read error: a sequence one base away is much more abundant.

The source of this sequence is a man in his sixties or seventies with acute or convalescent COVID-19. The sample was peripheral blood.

The CDR3: CASSLTYEQYF. Written as DNA, the CDR3 is TGTGCCAGCAGCCTTACCTACGAGCAGTACTTC. The chain joins TRBV3-1 (or the pseudogene TRBV3-2) to TRBJ2-7; D remains ambiguous. CDR1 and CDR2 (germline): LGHDT, YNNKEL (reference sequence). Trimming pared 4 bases from V and 2 bases from J, leaving 3 bases between. The CDR3 is made up of 11 amino acids.